These 5 T cell receptor beta chains were all obtained from the same sample, sequenced in a study of blood T cell repertoires in COVID-19. Sequencing used immunoSEQ multiplex PCR; TCRdb keeps in-frame clones, though not all of them. The repertoire includes 250,000 to 350,000 clones, approximately 85% of them detected once, and 4% to 4.5% sits in the top ten. Sequenced sample: PBMCs or T cells enriched from blood (not recorded which). These receptors were obtained from a woman in her twenties or thirties who had recovered from COVID-19.

This chain uses TRBV7-8 with TRBJ1-5; D is ambiguous. CDR1 and CDR2 from the germline V gene are SGHVS and FQNEAQ. The CDR3 runs 15 residues. Trimming pared 5 bases from V and 4 bases from J, leaving 15 bases between. Here the CDR3 DNA reads TGTGCCAGCAGCAAAAGTGAGGCGGCGAATCAGCCCCAGCATTTT. Encoded protein: CASSKSEAANQPQHF.

The J gene is TRBJ1-3, the V gene TRBV6-5, with D perhaps TRBD1 (6 bases). CDR1 is MNHEY and CDR2 is SVGAGI in the germline V gene. The CDR3 has 14 amino acids. V was clipped by 6 bases and J by 1 base, with 10 bases between them. For the CDR3, the DNA is TGTGCCAGCAGCCCCGGACAGTCTGGAAACACCATATATTTT. This gives the protein CASSPGQSGNTIYF.

This chain joins TRBV19 and TRBJ2-7, with 7 nucleotides matching TRBD2. The CDR3 length is 15 residues. Trimming cost V 4 bases and J 2 bases; bases outside gene matches: 8. From germline, CDR1 is LNHDA and CDR2 SQIVND (reference sequence). Here the CDR3 DNA reads TGTGCCAGTAGTACTCCGGGGGGTGATACCTACGAGCAGTACTTC. This encodes CASSTPGGDTYEQYF.

This clone appeared a few times. The chain combines TRBV28 with TRBJ1-1; D not certain. V shed 4 bases and J shed 3 bases, with 18 bases lying between them. The CDR3 contains 16 residues. In germline, CDR1 is MDHEN, CDR2 SYDVKM. As DNA, the CDR3 is TGTGCCAGCAGTTACTTTGGGCGGGCTGGGCACACTGAAGCTTTCTTT. It translates to CASSYFGRAGHTEAFF.

The CDR3 nucleotides are TGTGCCAGTAGCCCTTTAGCGGGAGGAGTAGAGACCCAGTACTTC. This sequence encodes CASSPLAGGVETQYF. The chain recombines TRBV19 with TRBJ2-5, with 10 bases identical to TRBD2. CDR1 and CDR2 (germline): LNHDA, SQIVND (reference sequence). The J segment lost 4 bases and the V segment lost 6 bases, leaving 8 bases of the junction unmatched. CDR3 length equals 15 residues.